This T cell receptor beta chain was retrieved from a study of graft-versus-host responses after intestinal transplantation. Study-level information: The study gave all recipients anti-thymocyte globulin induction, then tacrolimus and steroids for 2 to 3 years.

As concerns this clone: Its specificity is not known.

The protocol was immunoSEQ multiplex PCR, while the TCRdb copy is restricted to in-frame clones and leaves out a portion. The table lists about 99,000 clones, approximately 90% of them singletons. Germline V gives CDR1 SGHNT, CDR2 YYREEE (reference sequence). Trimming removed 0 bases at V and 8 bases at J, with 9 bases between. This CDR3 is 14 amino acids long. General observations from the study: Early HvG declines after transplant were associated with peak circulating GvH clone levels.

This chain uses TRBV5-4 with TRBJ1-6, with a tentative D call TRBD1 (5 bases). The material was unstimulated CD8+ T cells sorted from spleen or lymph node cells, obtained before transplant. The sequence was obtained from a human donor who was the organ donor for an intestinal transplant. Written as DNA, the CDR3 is TGTGCCAGCAGCTTGGGGACAAGAGATTCACCCCTCCACTTT. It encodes CASSLGTRDSPLHF.